The source of this T cell receptor (beta chain) is a study of cytomegalovirus exposure and HLA in healthy donors. General study findings and limits: Reports state that TCR beta sequences accurately predicted most subjects' HLA-A and HLA-B alleles.

It was with 60 Vbeta and 13 Jbeta primers that the PCR ran. Repertoires were generated with immunoSEQ multiplex PCR, while TCRdb's copy carries only in-frame clones and drops some. The sample carries 200,000 or so clones, about 83% recorded once. Donors had nominal health at sampling but likely had unrecorded immune exposures. Comments on this clone: The antigen remains undetermined.

This clonotype was sampled from a man aged 40-55 years in good health and CMV-seronegative. Sequencing used PBMCs.

Here the CDR3 reads CASSAGQTLSTDTQYF. CDR3 in DNA: TGTGCCAGCAGTGCTGGACAGACCCTAAGCACAGATACGCAGTATTTT. The rearrangement uses TRBV25-1 and TRBJ2-3; TRBD1 might be the D (6 bases). V was trimmed by 4 bases and J by 0 bases, leaving 14 bases between them. The CDR3 consists of 16 residues. The germline V gene encodes CDR1 MGHDK and CDR2 SYGVNS. Full variable domain (remainder filled in from reference TRBV25-1 and TRBJ2-3): EADIYQTPRYLVIGTGKKITLECSQTMGHDKMYWYQQDPGMELHLIHYSYGVNSTEKGDLSSESTVSRIRTEHFPLTLESARPSHTSQYLCASSAGQTLSTDTQYFGPGTRLTVL.